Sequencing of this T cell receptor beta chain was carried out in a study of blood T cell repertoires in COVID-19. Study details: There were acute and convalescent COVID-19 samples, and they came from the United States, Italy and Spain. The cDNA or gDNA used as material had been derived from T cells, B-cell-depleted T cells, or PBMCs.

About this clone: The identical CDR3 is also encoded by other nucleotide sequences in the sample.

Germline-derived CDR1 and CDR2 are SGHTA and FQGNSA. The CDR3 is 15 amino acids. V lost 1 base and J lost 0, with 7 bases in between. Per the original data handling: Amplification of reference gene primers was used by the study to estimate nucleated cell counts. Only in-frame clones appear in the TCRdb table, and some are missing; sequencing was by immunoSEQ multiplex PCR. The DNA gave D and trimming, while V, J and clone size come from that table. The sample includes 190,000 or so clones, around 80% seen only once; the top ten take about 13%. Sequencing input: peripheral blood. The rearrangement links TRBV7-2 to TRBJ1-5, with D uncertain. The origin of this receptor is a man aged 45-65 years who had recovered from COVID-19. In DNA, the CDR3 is TGTGCCAGCAGCTTAGTAGTGAATAGCAATCAGCCCCAGCATTTT. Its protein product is CASSLVVNSNQPQHF.